The source of this T cell receptor (beta chain) is a study of T cells expressing NK-cell markers. At the level of the study: All TCR beta repertoires analysed originated from sorted CD3+CD56+NKG2C+, CD3+CD56+NKG2C- and CD3+CD56-NKG2C+ T cells. There were seven HCMV-seropositive donors and one seronegative donor among the eight sequenced.

Germline loops: CDR1 LNHNV, CDR2 YYDKDF (reference sequence). The CDR3 contains 13 residues. TCRdb re-called the 5' RACE reads; every CDR3 protein appears as one record, without DNA. Its clone listing holds about 160,000 distinct CDR3 sequences. Sequenced material: blood T cells: a sorted CD56 or NKG2C T cell subset, CD4+ or CD8+ T cells, or bulk PBMC T cells (not recorded which). The rearrangement uses TRBV15 and TRBJ1-5. The clonotype comes from a woman between 18 and 75 years old in good health. The chain's CDR3 is CATSSISNQPQHF.